These 5 T cell receptor beta chains originate from one sample sequenced in a study of CD8 T cells in ankylosing spondylitis. TCRdb reanalysed the 5' RACE reads using MiXCR and keeps one entry per CDR3 protein. The data contain under 300,000 distinct CDR3 sequences, roughly a tenth of them singletons. Sequences were obtained from blood, either unsorted or a sorted T cell fraction (not recorded which). Receptors originate from a male donor with ankylosing spondylitis or in good health (not recorded which).

V usage is TRBV5-1 and J usage is TRBJ2-7; 9 bases are shared with TRBD1. The CDR3 contains 15 residues. Germline V lookup: CDR1 SGHRS, CDR2 YFSETQ. With V trimmed by 0 bases and J by 3 bases, 4 bases remained unmatched. The CDR3 DNA is TGCGCCAGCAGCTTGGACGGGACAGGGTTCTACGAGCAGTACTTC. The encoded protein is CASSLDGTGFYEQYF.

This clonotype was detected ten times or more. The chain has TRBV25-1 and TRBJ2-5; 7 bases align to TRBD2. The CDR3 runs 13 residues. V trimming: 3 bases; J trimming: 4 bases; junction bases outside the gene matches: 2. CDR1 and CDR2 (germline): MGHDK, SYGVNS. The chain's CDR3 is CASSDRGRETQYF. The CDR3 DNA reads as TGTGCCAGCAGTGATCGCGGGAGAGAGACCCAGTACTTC.

V is TRBV9 and J is TRBJ2-2; D might be TRBD2 (7 bases). This CDR3 is built from 16 residues. V shed 4 bases and J shed 4 bases, with 17 bases lying between them. Germline V CDR1 and CDR2: SGDLS, YYNGEE. CDR3 protein: CASSPGGGGGTGELFF. CDR3 nucleotides: TGTGCCAGCAGCCCTGGCGGGGGCGGCGGCACCGGGGAGCTGTTTTTT.

The rearrangement links TRBV7-9 to TRBJ2-5; D is tentatively TRBD1 or TRBD2 (5 bases each). The V gene lost 1 base and the J gene lost 10 bases, with 16 bases spanning the gap. Germline V gene lookup returns CDR1 SEHNR and CDR2 FQNEAQ (reference sequence). The CDR3 has 14 amino acids. CDR3 bases: TGTGCCAGCAGCTTAGATCTGGACGAGAGGGGCCAGTACTTC. It specifies CASSLDLDERGQYF.

This clonotype has only a few counts. The chain uses TRBV12-3 or TRBV12-4 and TRBJ1-5; D perhaps matches TRBD1 (5 bases). The CDR3 sequence is 12 residues long. Deletions cut 4 bases from V and 6 bases from J, with 7 bases between. CDR3 coding DNA: TGTGCCAGCAGTTCAGGGTCTCAGCCCCAGCATTTT. Its translation: CASSSGSQPQHF.